The present T cell receptor beta chain was sequenced within a study of blood T cell repertoires in COVID-19. A few counts support this clone. Trimming took 7 bases from V and 1 from J, leaving 15 bases between them. This CDR3 is built from 16 residues. Germline CDR1 is SGHRS and CDR2 is YFSETQ. This table comes from immunoSEQ multiplex PCR, and its TCRdb copy is limited to in-frame clones, with some not included. This sample carries more than 200,000 clones, 85% to 90% of them seen once, and the ten largest clones take 2.7%. Those enrolled in Seattle joined during active infection and were followed longitudinally afterward.

The sequence was obtained from a young man with COVID-19, enrolled during active disease. The sequenced sample consisted of peripheral blood. V and J are TRBV5-1 and TRBJ2-6, with unresolved D. The CDR3 DNA is TGCGCCAGCTATGGCCAGGCCATTTCTGGGGCCAACGTCCTGACTTTC. This gives the protein CASYGQAISGANVLTF.